The 23 T cell receptor beta chains below were found in one sample sequenced in a study of blood T cell repertoires in COVID-19. Clones were read by immunoSEQ multiplex PCR, and TCRdb kept only the in-frame ones, dropping some. The sample contains around 400,000 clones, around 87% of which appear only once. Sequencing was done on a sample of peripheral blood. Receptors originate from a woman between 55 and 75 years old with COVID-19, enrolled during active disease.

The chain couples TRBV7-2 to TRBJ2-7; the D gene is possibly TRBD2 (5 bases). Germline loops: CDR1 SGHTA, CDR2 FQGNSA. V gave up 4 bases and J gave up 9 bases, with 16 bases separating them. CDR3 length: 13 residues. The CDR3 reads CASSSGWPDGQYF. DNA of the CDR3: TGTGCCAGCAGCTCGGGGTGGCCTGACGGGCAGTACTTC.

In this sample, this clone turned up once. The rearrangement uses TRBV5-4 and TRBJ2-5, with D maybe TRBD1 (6 bases). Trimming removed 4 bases from V and 5 bases from J, with 18 bases in between. Per the germline V gene, CDR1 is SGHNT and CDR2 is YYREEE (reference sequence). CDR3 length equals 15 residues. The CDR3 is CASSTTAGVWETQYF. The CDR3 bases are TGTGCCAGCAGCACGACAGCAGGGGTTTGGGAGACCCAGTACTTC.

The chain joins TRBV7-3 to TRBJ2-5; 8 bases match TRBD2. The CDR3 has 16 amino acids. Germline V gene sequence: CDR1 SGHTA, CDR2 FQGTGA. The trim removed 5 bases at V and 5 bases at J, leaving 13 bases unmatched. CDR3 in DNA: TGTGCCAGCAGCCCACTCGTCGGGGGGGGCCGGGAGACCCAGTACTTC. Amino acids: CASSPLVGGGRETQYF. Filled out from reference TRBV7-3 and TRBJ2-5, the complete variable domain reads GAGVSQTPSNKVTEKGKYVELRCDPISGHTALYWYRQSLGQGPEFLIYFQGTGAADDSGLPNDRFFAVRPEGSVSTLKIQRTERGDSAVYLCASSPLVGGGRETQYFGPGTRLLVL.

This chain uses TRBV4-1 with TRBJ1-2; tentative D call: TRBD1 (6 bases). The CDR3 runs 15 residues. V gave up 1 base and J gave up 4 bases, with 13 bases separating them. Germline values: CDR1 MGHRA, CDR2 YSYEKL. The CDR3 loop reads CASSQAPGDGYGYTF. In DNA form, the CDR3 reads TGCGCCAGCAGCCAAGCCCCAGGGGATGGCTATGGCTACACCTTC.

The gene calls are TRBV29-1 and TRBJ1-2; a weak D match, TRBD1 (5 bases). The CDR3 is made up of 13 amino acids. V was shortened by 4 bases and J by 3 bases, with 12 bases between the two germline ends. Germline V gives CDR1 SQVTM, CDR2 ANQGSEA. The CDR3 DNA follows: TGCAGCGTTGTAGGAGGGGTAGACTATGGCTACACCTTC. Its translation: CSVVGGVDYGYTF.

Concerning this clone: Distinct nucleotide sequences in the sample also encode this CDR3. The chain recombines TRBV9 with TRBJ1-5; possible D gene TRBD1, 6 bases. V lost 5 bases and J 6 bases, leaving 18 bases between the germline ends. The CDR3 spans 15 residues. CDR1 is SGDLS, CDR2 YYNGEE, per germline. CDR3 in amino acids: CASSLGGQGGQPQHF. CDR3 coding DNA: TGTGCCAGCAGTCTGGGGGGGCAGGGCGGTCAGCCCCAGCATTTT. Looking up the rest from reference TRBV9 and TRBJ1-5 gives the full variable domain: DSGVTQTPKHLITATGQRVTLRCSPRSGDLSVYWYQQSLDQGLQFLIQYYNGEERAKGNILERFSAQQFPDLHSELNLSSLELGDSALYFCASSLGGQGGQPQHFGDGTRLSIL.

The J gene is TRBJ1-4, the V gene TRBV13; TRBD1 is a possible D gene (6 bases). Deletions cut 5 bases from V and 5 bases from J, with 18 bases between. The CDR3 has 16 amino acids. Germline CDR1 and CDR2: PRHDT and FYEKMQ (reference sequence). For the CDR3, the DNA is TGTGCCAGCAGCGCATCCGGACAGACCTTAAATGAAAAACTGTTTTTT. It yields the protein CASSASGQTLNEKLFF.

The chain joins TRBV29-1 to TRBJ2-2; possible D gene TRBD1, 5 bases. The germline V gene has CDR1 SQVTM and CDR2 ANQGSEA. Deletions cut 5 bases from V and 4 bases from J, with 17 bases between. This CDR3 has 15 amino acids. The CDR3 nucleotides read TGCAGCGTTATCCAGGGTACCTCCGCCACCGGGGAGCTGTTTTTT. Translation gives CSVIQGTSATGELFF.

This clone was found once. The CDR3 coding sequence is TGTGCCAGCAGTTTATTCTTCAGCTCTGGGGCCAACGTCCTGACTTTC. This encodes CASSLFFSSGANVLTF. This sequence joins TRBV28 and TRBJ2-6, with D uncertain. Per germline, CDR1 MDHEN and CDR2 SYDVKM. The CDR3 extends over 16 amino acids. V was trimmed by 1 base and J by 0 bases, leaving 7 bases between them.

Only a few counts were recorded for this clone. The rearrangement uses TRBV11-2 and TRBJ1-2; D unclear. From germline, CDR1 is SGHAT and CDR2 FQNNGV. The CDR3 totals 11 residues. V was shortened by 0 bases and J by 10 bases, with 6 bases between the two germline ends. CDR3 DNA: TGTGCCAGCAGCTTAGATCGGGTCTACACCTTC. It encodes CASSLDRVYTF.

This clone was counted once. The V call is TRBV2, the J call TRBJ2-6; D is unclear. This CDR3 is 13 amino acids long. The germline CDR1 and CDR2 sequences are SNHLY and FYNNEI. V was trimmed by 9 bases and J by 0 bases, leaving 6 bases between them. The CDR3 sequence is CASTSSGANVLTF. The CDR3 DNA follows: TGTGCCAGTACGAGCTCTGGGGCCAACGTCCTGACTTTC.

J is TRBJ2-4 and V is TRBV5-5, with D unclear. V lost 4 bases and J lost 1, with 15 bases in between. The CDR3 length is 16 residues. The germline gives CDR1 SGHKS, CDR2 YYEKEE (reference sequence). The CDR3 DNA reads TGTGCCAGCAGCCCCATAGAAGACTTCGCCAAAAACATTCAGTACTTC. Amino acids: CASSPIEDFAKNIQYF.

V gene TRBV12-3 or TRBV12-4 combines with J gene TRBJ2-5; tentative D call: TRBD2 (7 bases). CDR3 length: 13 residues. V was trimmed by 6 bases and J by 5 bases, leaving 13 bases between them. This chain's CDR3 is CASSLKGGETQYF. DNA of the CDR3: TGTGCCAGCAGCCTCAAGGGGGGGGAGACCCAGTACTTC.

V gene TRBV2 combines with J gene TRBJ2-5, with D uncertain. V lost 7 bases and J lost 2, with 11 bases in between. CDR1 and CDR2 from the germline V gene are SNHLY and FYNNEI. CDR3 size: 13 residues. Here the CDR3 DNA reads TGTGCCAGCAAATATGGCCAACAAGAGACCCAGTACTTC. Translation: CASKYGQQETQYF.

The genes are TRBV7-3 and TRBJ2-7; a weak D match, TRBD2 (6 bases). Per germline, CDR1 SGHTA and CDR2 FQGTGA. V gave up 5 bases and J gave up 2 bases, with 19 bases separating them. CDR3 length: 16 residues. This chain's CDR3 is CASSAKGRGAPYEQYF. The CDR3 region has the DNA TGTGCCAGCAGCGCGAAGGGGCGGGGCGCTCCCTACGAGCAGTACTTC.

The rearrangement joins TRBV10-3 to TRBJ2-1; 10 nucleotides agree with TRBD1. J was trimmed by 10 bases and V by 3 bases; bases with no gene match: 9. CDR1 and CDR2 (germline): ENHRY, SYGVKD. The CDR3 loop spans 15 amino acids. CDR3 coding DNA: TGTGCCATCAGTGAATATAAAGGGACAGGGGACGAGCAGTTCTTC. Protein product: CAISEYKGTGDEQFF.

CDR3 in DNA: TGTGCCAGCAGCTTAGCGGGGACAGGGGAACATGGCTACACCTTC. Translated: CASSLAGTGEHGYTF. This sequence joins TRBV7-9 and TRBJ1-2; 10 bases are shared with TRBD1. Germline V lookup: CDR1 SEHNR, CDR2 FQNEAQ (reference sequence). CDR3 length equals 15 residues. Trimming removed 0 bases from V and 6 bases from J; junction bases left unmatched: 4.

The chain employs TRBV10-1 and TRBJ1-1; 7 bases fit TRBD1. Losses at the gene ends were 2 bases for V and 5 bases for J; bases not matched to a gene: 5. CDR3 length: 14 amino acids. CDR1 and CDR2 (germline): WNHNN, SYGVQD (reference sequence). The CDR3 loop reads CASSEDRVWTEAFF. DNA of the CDR3: TGCGCCAGCAGTGAGGACAGGGTCTGGACTGAAGCTTTCTTT.

Only one count was recorded for this clone. This sequence joins TRBV5-6 and TRBJ2-1, with D tentatively TRBD2 (6 bases). Trimming took 0 bases from V and 6 from J, leaving 16 bases between them. This CDR3 region has 16 residues. Looked up from germline, CDR1 is SGHDT and CDR2 is YYEEEE. The CDR3 DNA follows: TGTGCCAGCAGCTTGGCAGGGAGGAGAAGTGTCAATGAGCAGTTCTTC. Amino acids: CASSLAGRRSVNEQFF.

On this clone: Other nucleotide sequences from this sample produce the same CDR3. The chain employs TRBV29-1 and TRBJ1-2, with D possibly TRBD1 on 5 matching bases. The CDR3 consists of 11 residues. Trimming shortened V by 2 bases and J by 5 bases, and 6 bases separated the two germline ends. Germline CDR1 SQVTM, CDR2 ANQGSEA. The CDR3 bases are TGCAGCGTTGAATCAGGGTATGGCTACACCTTC. This translates into CSVESGYGYTF.

The J gene is TRBJ1-4, the V gene TRBV4-2; tentative D call: TRBD1 (6 bases). V was pared by 0 bases and J by 8 bases, with 25 bases between. CDR1 LGHNA and CDR2 YNFKEQ come from the germline V gene. The CDR3 runs 19 residues. This CDR3 reads CASSQDLRRPTGAGEKLFF. DNA for the CDR3: TGTGCCAGCAGCCAAGATCTAAGGCGACCGACAGGCGCTGGGGAAAAACTGTTTTTT.

The rearrangement joins TRBV11-3 to TRBJ2-1; D possibly corresponds to TRBD2 (5 bases). Between the trimmed V and J ends, which lost 2 bases and 0 bases, there was a span of 8 bases. The germline V gene has CDR1 SGHNT and CDR2 YENEEA. The CDR3 is 15 amino acids. The CDR3 coding sequence is TGTGCCAGCAGCTTAAGCGGAACCTCCTACAATGAGCAGTTCTTC. Amino acids: CASSLSGTSYNEQFF.

The CDR3: CASNKGFSYEQYF. CDR3 sequence (DNA): TGTGCCAGCAATAAGGGGTTCTCCTACGAGCAGTACTTC. The chain joins TRBV2 to TRBJ2-7, with D possibly TRBD1 on 5 matching bases. CDR1 SNHLY and CDR2 FYNNEI come from the germline V gene. V was pared by 7 bases and J by 0 bases, with 10 bases between. The CDR3 covers 13 residues.